What follows is one TCR beta chain and its context. No antigen is known for it. This record belongs to a study of type 1 regulatory T cells. Study details: T-allo10 is an in vitro-generated, Tr1-enriched CD4 T cell product specific for alloantigen.

Findings of the study overall: Compared with non-Tr1 cells, Tr1 cells showed a narrower TCR repertoire.

The V gene's germline CDR1 is SGHTA and CDR2 FQGNSA. The CDR3 has 14 amino acids. V lost 5 bases to trimming and J lost 5 bases, with 12 bases between them. Each CDR3 protein gets one entry after TCRdb re-called the reads with MiXCR. The sample records roughly 71,000 distinct CDR3 sequences, about a fifth being singletons. This sequence was found in a human donor in good health. Sequencing used cultured type 1 regulatory T (Tr1) cells, either the whole culture or a sorted fraction (not recorded which). V gene TRBV7-2 combines with J gene TRBJ2-2; no clear D gene. The CDR3, as DNA: TGTGCCAGCAGCGTCCGGGCAGGAACCGGGGAGCTGTTTTTT. Encoded protein: CASSVRAGTGELFF.